This T cell receptor (beta chain) was captured by sequencing in a study of blood T cells in healthy people across ages. Findings of the study overall: With age, beta diversity per million T cells declined roughly linearly, significantly by 30 to 40. Diversity of TCR beta correlated strongly with naive T cell percentage.

Every donor contributed about 10 milliliters of peripheral blood by blood draw. Every sample had a minimum of 6.5 million PBMCs isolated. The CDR3 sequence is 12 residues long. Germline CDR1 and CDR2: SQVTM and ANQGSEA. V was pared by 7 bases and J by 5 bases, with 5 bases of the junction left unmatched. A sample-barcoded 5' primer and a J-beta primer mix were used in a second PCR of roughly 6 to 11 cycles. TCRdb processed the 5' RACE reads anew with MiXCR; each CDR3 protein has one entry. This sample has roughly 720,000 distinct CDR3 sequences, with 40% to 65% found just once. This clonotype was observed many times. Its antigen is still unknown.

The sequence was collected from a man older than 75 in good health. Sequencing was done on a sample of blood. V is TRBV29-1 and J is TRBJ2-5; the match to TRBD1 covers 9 bases. CDR3 amino acids: CSGRTGEETQYF. The CDR3 bases are TGCAGCGGTCGGACAGGGGAGGAGACCCAGTACTTC.